The T cell receptor (beta chain) under discussion was sequenced for a study of control samples from healthy donors and cancer patients. TCRdb's table, derived via immunoSEQ multiplex PCR, lists solely in-frame clones and lacks some. The repertoire holds 100,000 to 150,000 clones, with 92% as singletons. V trimming: 2 bases; J trimming: 6 bases; junction bases outside the gene matches: 6. Germline V gene lookup returns CDR1 SGHVS and CDR2 FQNEAQ. This CDR3 has 17 residues. The source is a man older than 75 with head and neck cancer. This rearrangement joins TRBV7-8 to TRBJ2-1; 14 bases agree with TRBD2. Sequenced: PBMCs. The chain's CDR3 is CASSLRLAGGRGNEQFF. The CDR3 coding sequence is TGTGCCAGCAGCTTAAGACTAGCGGGAGGGCGGGGCAATGAGCAGTTCTTC.